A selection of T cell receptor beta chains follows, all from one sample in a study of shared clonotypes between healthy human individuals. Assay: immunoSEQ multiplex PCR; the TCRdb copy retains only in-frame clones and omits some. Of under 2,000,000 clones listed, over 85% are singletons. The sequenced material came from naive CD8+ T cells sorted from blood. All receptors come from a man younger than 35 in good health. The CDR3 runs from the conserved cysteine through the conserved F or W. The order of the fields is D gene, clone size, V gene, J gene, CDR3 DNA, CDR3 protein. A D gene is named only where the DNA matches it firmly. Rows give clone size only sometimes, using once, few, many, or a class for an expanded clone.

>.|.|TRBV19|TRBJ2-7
TGTGCCAGTAGCGGGGGCCTGGGGTGGTACGAGCAGTACTTC
CASSGGLGWYEQYF
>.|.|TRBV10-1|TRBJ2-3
TGCGCCGGCTCGAGAAACCAGGGGAACCCAGATACGCAGTATTTT
CAGSRNQGNPDTQYF
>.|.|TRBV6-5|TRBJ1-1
TGTGCCAGCAGGTCCAGTAGTGAACACCCTGAAGCTTTCTTT
CASRSSSEHPEAFF
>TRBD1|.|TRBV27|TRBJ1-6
TGTGCCAGCAGTTCGACAGGGTTGAATTCACCCCTCCACTTT
CASSSTGLNSPLHF
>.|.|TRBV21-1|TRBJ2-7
TGTGCCAGCAGCGCTTACTCCGGGACTTGGCACTACGAGCAGTACTTC
CASSAYSGTWHYEQYF
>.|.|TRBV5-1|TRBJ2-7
TGCGCCAGCAGCTTTACTCTCTCCGGCACCTACGAGCAGTACTTC
CASSFTLSGTYEQYF
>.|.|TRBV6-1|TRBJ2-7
TGTGCCAGCAGTGAAATGTATTCCGGACACTTCTACGAGCAGTACTTC
CASSEMYSGHFYEQYF
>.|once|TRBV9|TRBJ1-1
TGTGCCAGCACCCCCGGTGGAGATACCGGCACTGAAGCTTTCTTT
CASTPGGDTGTEAFF
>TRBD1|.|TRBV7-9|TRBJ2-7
TGTGCCAGCAGCCATAACGCCGGGACAGGGTGGTCCGAGCAGTACTTC
CASSHNAGTGWSEQYF
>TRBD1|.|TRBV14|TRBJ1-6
TGTGCCAGCAGCCACAGACAGGGGGGTGTAGGTTCACCCCTCCACTTT
CASSHRQGGVGSPLHF
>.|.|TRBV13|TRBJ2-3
TGTGCCAGCAGCCCCGGACCGCCCCCAGATACGCAGTATTTT
CASSPGPPPDTQYF
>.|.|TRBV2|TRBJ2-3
TGTGCCAGCAAATTCCCCCCGGGCGGGGCTAGCACAGATACGCAGTATTTT
CASKFPPGGASTDTQYF
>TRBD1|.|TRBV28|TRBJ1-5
TGTGCCAGTTCGGGGTCAGGGGGCTACGGTCAGCCCCAGCATTTT
CASSGSGGYGQPQHF
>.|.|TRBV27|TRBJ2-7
TGTGCCAGCAGTTCGATACGTATAGGGAACGAGCAGTACTTC
CASSSIRIGNEQYF
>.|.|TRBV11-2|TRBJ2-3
TGTGCCAGCAGCTTGGAAGATACGCAGTATTTT
CASSLEDTQYF
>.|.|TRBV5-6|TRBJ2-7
TGTGCCAGCAGCCCTGGGTGGGCCTCCTACGAGCAGTACTTC
CASSPGWASYEQYF
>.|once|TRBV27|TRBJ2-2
TGTGCCAGCAGTTCGAACGGACCGCTATACCCCACCGGGGAGCTGTTTTTT
CASSSNGPLYPTGELFF
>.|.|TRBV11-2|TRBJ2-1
TGTGCCAGCACCCGGGGGAAGGGTTCCTACAATGAGCAGTTCTTC
CASTRGKGSYNEQFF
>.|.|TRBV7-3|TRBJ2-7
TGTGCCAGCAGCTTAACGCCAGGGACCGAGCAGTACTTC
CASSLTPGTEQYF
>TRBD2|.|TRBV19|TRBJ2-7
TGTGCCAGTAGTTCCCTAGCGGGGGGCAGTCACGAGCAGTACTTC
CASSSLAGGSHEQYF
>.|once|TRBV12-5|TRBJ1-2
TGTGCTAGTGGTTTGGGACGAAGCTATGGCTACACCTTC
CASGLGRSYGYTF
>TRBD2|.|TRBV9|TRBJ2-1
TGTGCCAGCAGCGTAGGCGGGGGGTCTAACAATGAGCAGTTCTTC
CASSVGGGSNNEQFF
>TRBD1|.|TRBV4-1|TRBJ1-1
TGCGCCAGCGAAGACAGGGGTACTTCTGAAGCTTTCTTT
CASEDRGTSEAFF
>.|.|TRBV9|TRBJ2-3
TGTGCCAGCAGCCTAGGGGGGACAACTAGCACAGATACGCAGTATTTT
CASSLGGTTSTDTQYF
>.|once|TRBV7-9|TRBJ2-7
TGTGCCAGCAGCTTAGCAAGGGGGATCGACGAGCAGTACTTC
CASSLARGIDEQYF
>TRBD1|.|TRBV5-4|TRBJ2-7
TGTGCCAGCAGCCTTCGGACAGGGGGTTCGGATTCCTACGAGCAGTACTTC
CASSLRTGGSDSYEQYF
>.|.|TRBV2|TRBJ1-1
TGTGCCAGCAGCGGGAGCAGGGTGGTGGGCACTGAAGCTTTCTTT
CASSGSRVVGTEAFF
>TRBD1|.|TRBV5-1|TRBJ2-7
TGCGCCAGCAGCTTGGGGACAGGGCACTACGAGCAGTACTTC
CASSLGTGHYEQYF
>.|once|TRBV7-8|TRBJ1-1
TGTGCCAGCAGTCACTTAGGGCAGGGGATTAAGGACACTGAAGCTTTCTTT
CASSHLGQGIKDTEAFF
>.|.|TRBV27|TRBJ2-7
TGTGCCAGCAGTTTAGCGGGATCGACCTACGAGCAGTACTTC
CASSLAGSTYEQYF
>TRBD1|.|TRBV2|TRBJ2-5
TGTGCCAGCAGTGGGGGGGACAGGGCCCCCCAAGAGACCCAGTACTTC
CASSGGDRAPQETQYF
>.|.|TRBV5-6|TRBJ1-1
TGTGCCAGCAGCTTGGGGTCAGTAAACACTGAAGCTTTCTTT
CASSLGSVNTEAFF
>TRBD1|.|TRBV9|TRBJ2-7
TGTGCCAGCAGCGTAGAGACAGGGAGCTCCTACGAGCAGTACTTC
CASSVETGSSYEQYF
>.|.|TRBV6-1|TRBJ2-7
TGTGCCAGCAGTGAAGAATATTTCTACGAGCAGTACTTC
CASSEEYFYEQYF
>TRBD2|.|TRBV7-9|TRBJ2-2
TGTGCCAGCAGCCCAGCTAGCGGGGCGAACACCGGGGAGCTGTTTTTT
CASSPASGANTGELFF
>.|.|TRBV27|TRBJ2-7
TGTGCCAGCAGTTTATCGGCAGGGACGGGATCCTACGAGCAGTACTTC
CASSLSAGTGSYEQYF
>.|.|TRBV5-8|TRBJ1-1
TGTGCCAGCAGCTCGACTGTGTTGAACACTGAAGCTTTCTTT
CASSSTVLNTEAFF
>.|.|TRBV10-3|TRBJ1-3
TGTGCCATCAGTGACGGAAACACCATATATTTT
CAISDGNTIYF
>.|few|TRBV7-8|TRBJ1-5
TGTGCCAGCAGCCCGGAGGAGAGGTCCATTTATTTT
CASSPEERSIYF
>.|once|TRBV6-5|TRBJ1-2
TGTGCCAGCACAGGGTGGGTTGGAGTTGACTATGGCTACACCTTC
CASTGWVGVDYGYTF
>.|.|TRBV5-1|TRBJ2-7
TGCGCCAGCAGCTTGTCGGGCTTAAGTGTGTGGGAGCAGTACTTC
CASSLSGLSVWEQYF
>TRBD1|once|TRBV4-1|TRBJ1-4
TGCGCCAGCAGCCAAGAATGGGGACAGGGGGAAAAACTGTTTTTT
CASSQEWGQGEKLFF
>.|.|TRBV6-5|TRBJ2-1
TGTGCCAGCAGTTACTCAACGGGAGAGTGGGGAAATGAGCAGTTCTTC
CASSYSTGEWGNEQFF
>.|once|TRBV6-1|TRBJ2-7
TGTGCCAGCAGTGAAGCTGGTCACTACGAGCAGTACTTC
CASSEAGHYEQYF
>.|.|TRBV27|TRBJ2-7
TGTGCCAGCGGAAGGGGGGGGGTAGCGCGGGAGCAGTACTTC
CASGRGGVAREQYF
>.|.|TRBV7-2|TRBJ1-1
TGTGCCAGCAGCTTACTTAGTTCTGAAGCTTTCTTT
CASSLLSSEAFF
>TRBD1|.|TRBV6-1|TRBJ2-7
TGTGCCAGCAACCGGGACAGGGGGGACGAGCAGTACTTC
CASNRDRGDEQYF
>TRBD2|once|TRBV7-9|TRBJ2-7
TGTGCCAGCAGCTTAACACTAGCGGGAGCTTCCCCCCACGAGCAGTACTTC
CASSLTLAGASPHEQYF